The present T cell receptor (beta chain) was sequenced within a study of vaccination and CD4 T cells after COVID-19. Study at large: The convalescent population consisted of six males and four females, two of whom were of Hispanic ethnicity. Post-diagnosis, post-COVID samples were collected after a median approximately 92 days, ranging 35 to 161.

For this clonotype: Its antigen remains unknown.

From germline, CDR1 is SGHTS and CDR2 YDEGEE. V lost 2 bases and J lost 6, with 12 bases in between. This CDR3 spans 14 amino acids. Documented treatment: roughly 10-day PBMC culture with coronavirus spike peptide pools or control peptides (ViraFEST assay). The positive PCR dates, which preceded the US Alpha, Beta and Delta variants, fell between March and December 2020. Sequencing of DNA taken from cultured CD4+ T cells relied on the Oncomine TCR Beta short-read assay. TCRdb re-derived calls from the PCR reads in MiXCR, one entry per CDR3 protein. Among roughly 7,400 distinct CDR3 sequences listed, about 54% were seen once.

The V call is TRBV5-8, the J call TRBJ2-1; no reliable D call. What was sequenced was CD4+ T cells from blood, cultured in vitro. The clonotype was recovered from a human donor who had recovered from COVID-19. The CDR3 DNA is TGTGCCAGCAGCTTACGGTCTGGTAGCAATGAGCAGTTCTTC. Protein sequence: CASSLRSGSNEQFF.